This entry is about one T cell receptor (beta chain). Germline CDR1 MNHEY, CDR2 SMNVEV (reference sequence). The CDR3 runs to 15 residues. The data stem from a study of T cells expressing NK-cell markers. Study context: Sorted CD3+CD56+NKG2C+, CD3+CD56+NKG2C- and CD3+CD56-NKG2C+ T cells provided the TCR beta repertoires.

TCRdb reprocessed the 5' RACE reads, keeping one entry per CDR3 protein, no DNA. The sample has about 150,000 distinct CDR3 sequences. The sample taken for sequencing was blood T cells: a sorted CD56 or NKG2C T cell subset, CD4+ or CD8+ T cells, or bulk PBMC T cells (not recorded which). V gene TRBV27 combines with J gene TRBJ1-5; TCRdb's D gene call, TRBD1, goes unchecked for lack of DNA. The receptor was derived from a woman in her 50s in good health. The CDR3 region is CASSPRTVSNQPQHF.